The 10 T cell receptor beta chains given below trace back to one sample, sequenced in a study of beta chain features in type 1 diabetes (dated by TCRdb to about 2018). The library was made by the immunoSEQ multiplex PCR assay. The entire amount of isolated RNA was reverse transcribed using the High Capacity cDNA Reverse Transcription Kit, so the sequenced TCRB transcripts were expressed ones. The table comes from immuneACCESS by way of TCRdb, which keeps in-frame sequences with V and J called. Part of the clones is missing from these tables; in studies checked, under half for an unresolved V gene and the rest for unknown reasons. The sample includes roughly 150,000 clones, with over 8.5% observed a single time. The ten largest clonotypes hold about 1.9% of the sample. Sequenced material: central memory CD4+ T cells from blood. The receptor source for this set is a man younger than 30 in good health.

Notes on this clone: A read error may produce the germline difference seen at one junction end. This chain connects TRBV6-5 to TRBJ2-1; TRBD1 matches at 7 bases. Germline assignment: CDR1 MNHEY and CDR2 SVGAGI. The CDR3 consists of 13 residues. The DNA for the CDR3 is TGTGCCAGCAGTAGACGACAGGGTATCTCCCCCATCTTC. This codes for CASSRRQGISPIF.

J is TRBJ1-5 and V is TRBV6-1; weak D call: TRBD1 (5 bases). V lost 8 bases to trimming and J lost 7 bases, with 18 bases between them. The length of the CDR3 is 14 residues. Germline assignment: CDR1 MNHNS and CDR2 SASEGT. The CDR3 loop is CASAGRGVKQPQHF. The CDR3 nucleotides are TGTGCCAGCGCCGGGCGAGGGGTGAAGCAGCCCCAGCATTTT.

The CDR3 reads CASSLSPTGTDTQYF. The CDR3 DNA reads as TGTGCCAGCAGCTTATCACCGACAGGCACAGATACGCAGTATTTT. The chain employs TRBV7-2 and TRBJ2-3, with TRBD1 as a possible D gene (5 bases). Germline CDR1 and CDR2: SGHTA and FQGNSA. V lost 2 bases and J 1 base, leaving 10 bases between the germline ends. The length of the CDR3 is 15 residues.

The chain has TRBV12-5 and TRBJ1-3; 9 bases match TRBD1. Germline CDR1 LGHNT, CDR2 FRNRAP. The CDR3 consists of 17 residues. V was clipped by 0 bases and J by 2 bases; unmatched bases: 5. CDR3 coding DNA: TGTGCTAGTGGTTTGGTACCGGGGACAGGGCCTGGAAACACCATATATTTT. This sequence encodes CASGLVPGTGPGNTIYF.

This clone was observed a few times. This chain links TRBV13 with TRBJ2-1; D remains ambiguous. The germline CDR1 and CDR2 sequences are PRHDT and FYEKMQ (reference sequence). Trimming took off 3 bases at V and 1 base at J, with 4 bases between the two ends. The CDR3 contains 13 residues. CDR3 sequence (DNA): TGTGCCAGCAGCTTGCGATCCTACAATGAGCAGTTCTTC. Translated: CASSLRSYNEQFF.

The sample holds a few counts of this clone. CDR3 nucleotide sequence: TGTGCCAGCAGTTGGGCAAGCGGGAGTCCCTACAATGAGCAGTTCTTC. Translating it yields CASSWASGSPYNEQFF. The V gene is TRBV28, the J gene TRBJ2-1, with TRBD2 matching over 8 bases. The germline gives CDR1 MDHEN, CDR2 SYDVKM. The CDR3 has 16 amino acids. The trim removed 4 bases at V and 2 bases at J, leaving 7 bases unmatched. Drawing the rest from reference TRBV28 and TRBJ2-1, the complete variable domain is DVKVTQSSRYLVKRTGEKVFLECVQDMDHENMFWYRQDPGLGLRLIYFSYDVKMKEKGDIPEGYSVSREKKERFSLILESASTNQTSMYLCASSWASGSPYNEQFFGPGTRLTVL.

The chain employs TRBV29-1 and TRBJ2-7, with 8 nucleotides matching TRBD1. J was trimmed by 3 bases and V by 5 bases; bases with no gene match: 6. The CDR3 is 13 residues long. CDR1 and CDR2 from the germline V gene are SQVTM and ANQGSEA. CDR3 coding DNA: TGCAGCGTTAAGGCAGGGGGCAACTACGAGCAGTACTTC. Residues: CSVKAGGNYEQYF.

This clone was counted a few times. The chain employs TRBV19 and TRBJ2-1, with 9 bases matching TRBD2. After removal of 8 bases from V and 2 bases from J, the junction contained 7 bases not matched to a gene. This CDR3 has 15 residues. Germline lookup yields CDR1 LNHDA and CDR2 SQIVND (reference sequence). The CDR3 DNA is TGTGCCAGTTACCCTAGCGGGGCAACCTACAATGAGCAGTTCTTC. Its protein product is CASYPSGATYNEQFF.

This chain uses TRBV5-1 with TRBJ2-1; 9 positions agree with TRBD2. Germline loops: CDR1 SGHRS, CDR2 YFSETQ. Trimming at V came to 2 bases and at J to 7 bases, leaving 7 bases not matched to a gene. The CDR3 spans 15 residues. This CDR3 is CASSFVAGVDNEQFF. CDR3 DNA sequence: TGCGCCAGCAGCTTTGTAGCGGGGGTGGATAATGAGCAGTTCTTC.

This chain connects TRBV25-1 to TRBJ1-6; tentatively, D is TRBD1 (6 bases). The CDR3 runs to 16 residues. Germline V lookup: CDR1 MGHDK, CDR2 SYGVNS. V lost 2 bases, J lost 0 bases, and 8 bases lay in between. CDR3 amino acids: CASSEGQSSYNSPLHF. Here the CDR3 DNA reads TGTGCCAGCAGTGAAGGACAGAGCTCCTATAATTCACCCCTCCACTTT.